This TCR beta chain is from a study of breast tumors, draining lymph nodes, adjacent tissues. From the multiplex PCR reads, TCRdb called clonotypes with MiXCR, one entry per CDR3 protein. This table has about 15,000 distinct CDR3 sequences, roughly 60% appearing once. The CDR3 has 12 amino acids. V was pared by 6 bases and J by 2 bases, with 7 bases between. The germline V gene encodes CDR1 LNHDA and CDR2 SQIVND (reference sequence). Sequencing input: tumor-adjacent breast tissue. The TCR comes from a female donor with breast cancer. Some clones in this sample may be carry-over from other donors' samples. This chain uses TRBV19 with TRBJ1-2, with D possibly being TRBD1 (5 bases). In DNA, the CDR3 is TGTGCCAGTAGGCGGGGGAACTATGGCTACACCTTC. This encodes CASRRGNYGYTF.